This T cell receptor beta chain was sequenced for a study of early T cells in non-severe SARS-CoV-2 infection. In its sample, this clonotype was seen many times. TCRdb ran MiXCR on the 5' RACE reads and lists one entry per CDR3 protein. The top ten hold 5.5% to 6.5% of the sample, which has roughly 28,000 distinct CDR3 sequences, approximately 4.8% seen once. Germline V gives CDR1 SGHAT, CDR2 FQNNGV. The J segment lost 3 bases and the V segment lost 4 bases, leaving 2 bases of the junction unmatched. The CDR3 is made up of 13 amino acids. The sample was whole blood. The chain recombines TRBV11-2 with TRBJ2-5, with 7 bases matching TRBD1. This TCR was recovered from an adult who was a healthcare worker with PCR-confirmed SARS-CoV-2 infection or an uninfected control (not recorded which). The CDR3 nucleotides are TGTGCCAGCAGCTCGGACAGGAAAGAGACCCAGTACTTC. It is translated as CASSSDRKETQYF.